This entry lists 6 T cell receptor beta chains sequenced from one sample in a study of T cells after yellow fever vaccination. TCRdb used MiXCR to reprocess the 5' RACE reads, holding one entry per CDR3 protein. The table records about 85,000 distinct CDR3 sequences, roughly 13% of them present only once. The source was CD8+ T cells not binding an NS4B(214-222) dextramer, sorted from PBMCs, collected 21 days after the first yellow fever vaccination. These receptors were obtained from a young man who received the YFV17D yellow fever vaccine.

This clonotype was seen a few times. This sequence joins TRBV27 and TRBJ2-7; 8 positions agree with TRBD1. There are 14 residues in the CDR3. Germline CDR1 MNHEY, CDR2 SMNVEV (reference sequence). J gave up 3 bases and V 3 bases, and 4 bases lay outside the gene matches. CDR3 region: CASSLSTGGYEQYF. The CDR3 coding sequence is TGTGCCAGCAGTTTGTCCACAGGGGGCTACGAGCAGTACTTC.

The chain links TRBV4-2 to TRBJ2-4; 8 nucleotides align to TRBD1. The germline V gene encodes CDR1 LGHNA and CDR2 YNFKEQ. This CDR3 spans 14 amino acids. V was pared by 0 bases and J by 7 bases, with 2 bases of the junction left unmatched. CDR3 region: CASSQDRGHNIQYF. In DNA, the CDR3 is TGTGCCAGCAGCCAAGACAGGGGGCACAACATTCAGTACTTC.

The chain's CDR3 is CASSPGQGGLNTIYF. The CDR3 DNA reads TGTGCCAGCAGCCCAGGACAGGGAGGGTTGAACACCATATATTTT. The chain has TRBV9 and TRBJ1-3; 8 bases are a match to TRBD1. This CDR3 is 15 amino acids long. Germline CDR1 SGDLS, CDR2 YYNGEE. Trimming at V came to 4 bases and at J to 7 bases, leaving 10 bases not matched to a gene.

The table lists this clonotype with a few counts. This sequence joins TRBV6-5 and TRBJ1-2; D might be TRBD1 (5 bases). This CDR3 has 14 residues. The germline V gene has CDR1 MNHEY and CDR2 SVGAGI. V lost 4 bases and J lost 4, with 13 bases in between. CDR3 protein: CASSSSGGSYGYTF. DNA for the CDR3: TGTGCCAGCAGTTCGTCCGGGGGGTCCTATGGCTACACCTTC.

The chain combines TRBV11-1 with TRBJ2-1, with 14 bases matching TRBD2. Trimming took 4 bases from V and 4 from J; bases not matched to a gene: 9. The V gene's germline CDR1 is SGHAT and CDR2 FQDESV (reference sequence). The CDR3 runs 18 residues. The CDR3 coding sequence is TGTGCCAGCAGCTCGCTTCCCGGACTAGCGGGGGGTTACAATGAGCAGTTCTTC. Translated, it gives CASSSLPGLAGGYNEQFF.

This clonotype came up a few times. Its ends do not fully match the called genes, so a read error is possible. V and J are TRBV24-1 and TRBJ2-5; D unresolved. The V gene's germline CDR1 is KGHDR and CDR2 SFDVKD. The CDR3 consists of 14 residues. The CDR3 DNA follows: TGTGCCACCAGTGATCCCTGGACCCAAGGGACCCAGTACTTC. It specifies CATSDPWTQGTQYF.